Shown below are 6 T cell receptor beta chains from a single sample sequenced in a study of blood T cell repertoires in COVID-19. Only in-frame clones appear in the TCRdb table, and some are missing; sequencing was by immunoSEQ multiplex PCR. The data hold around 150,000 clones, with 60% to 80% observed a single time. Material for sequencing was peripheral blood. The receptors come from a woman aged 45-65 years with active or convalescent COVID-19.

A note on this clone: A read error may be the cause here, since a much bigger clone is one base away. DNA for the CDR3: TGTGCCAGCAGCTACAGTAATTCACCCTTCCACTTT. Its protein product is CASSYSNSPFHF. J is TRBJ1-6 and V is TRBV27; D gene ambiguous. The CDR3 length is 12 residues. Per the germline V gene, CDR1 is MNHEY and CDR2 is SMNVEV (reference sequence).

This chain joins TRBV7-2 and TRBJ2-7, with 8 bases identical to TRBD2. The V and J ends lost 4 bases and 6 bases, in that order; junction bases with no gene match: 8. This CDR3 comprises 14 residues. Germline V gene sequence: CDR1 SGHTA, CDR2 FQGNSA. The CDR3 sequence: CASSSYLAGSEQYF. CDR3 DNA: TGTGCCAGCAGCTCCTATCTAGCGGGTAGCGAGCAGTACTTC.

On this clone: The junction departs from the called germline gene at one end, perhaps through a read error. This sequence joins TRBV7-9 and TRBJ1-1; the D is unclear. Germline CDR1 SEHNR, CDR2 FQNEAQ (reference sequence). The CDR3 sequence is 15 residues long. CDR3 coding DNA: TGTGCCAGCAGCTTAGGGGGAGGAGCGAACGCTGAAGCTTTCTTT. This codes for CASSLGGGANAEAFF.

The chain carries TRBV6-2 or TRBV6-3 and TRBJ2-5; D remains ambiguous. The germline gives CDR1 MNHEY, CDR2 SVGEGT. Trimming stripped 3 bases from V and 5 bases from J, with 10 bases between. The CDR3 has 13 residues. The CDR3 sequence is CASSYPTVETQYF. The CDR3 DNA reads TGTGCCAGCAGTTATCCCACGGTGGAGACCCAGTACTTC.

The rearrangement joins TRBV7-6 to TRBJ1-1, with D possibly TRBD1 on 6 matching bases. V dropped 5 bases and J dropped 3 bases, with 13 bases sitting between them. Germline lookup yields CDR1 SGHVS and CDR2 FNYEAQ. The CDR3 spans 14 residues. The CDR3 spells CASSAGQMYTEAFF. The CDR3 DNA sequence: TGTGCCAGCAGCGCAGGACAGATGTACACTGAAGCTTTCTTT.

This sequence joins TRBV12-3 or TRBV12-4 and TRBJ2-1, with D perhaps TRBD1 (5 bases). V lost 3 bases and J lost 8, with 11 bases in between. There are 13 residues in the CDR3. The CDR3 sequence is CASSLSGLDEQFF. In DNA, the CDR3 is TGTGCCAGCAGTTTGTCAGGGTTAGATGAGCAGTTCTTC.